This T cell receptor beta chain is from a study of shared clonotypes between healthy human individuals. Study context: Plates per donor: three CD4 naive, three CD4 memory, two CD8 naive, one CD8 memory. Study conclusions and caveats: Across a few donors, naive CD4 shared around 5.3%, naive CD8 around 4%, memory CD4 about 2.5%, memory CD8 more than 0.35%.

Clones were sequenced by immunoSEQ multiplex PCR, and TCRdb holds only the in-frame ones, with some missing. Of 2 million to 2.5 million clones in the sample, approximately 94% were seen once. About this clone itself: Its antigen is not identified.

In germline, CDR1 is SGDLS, CDR2 YYNGEE. V lost 0 bases and J lost 6; bases outside the gene matches: 9. This CDR3 is 15 amino acids long. The V call is TRBV9, the J call TRBJ2-7, with 7 bases fitting TRBD1. The clonotype was recovered from a man aged 18 to 30 in good health. The sequenced sample consisted of naive CD4+ T cells sorted from blood. The subset was: CD45RA+ positively selected. The CDR3 DNA is TGTGCCAGCAGCGTAGGGGTAGGGGGCTTTATCGAGCAGTACTTC. Encoded protein: CASSVGVGGFIEQYF. The complete variable domain, with remaining parts taken from reference TRBV9 and TRBJ2-7, reads DSGVTQTPKHLITATGQRVTLRCSPRSGDLSVYWYQQSLDQGLQFLIQYYNGEERAKGNILERFSAQQFPDLHSELNLSSLELGDSALYFCASSVGVGGFIEQYFGPGTRLTVT.